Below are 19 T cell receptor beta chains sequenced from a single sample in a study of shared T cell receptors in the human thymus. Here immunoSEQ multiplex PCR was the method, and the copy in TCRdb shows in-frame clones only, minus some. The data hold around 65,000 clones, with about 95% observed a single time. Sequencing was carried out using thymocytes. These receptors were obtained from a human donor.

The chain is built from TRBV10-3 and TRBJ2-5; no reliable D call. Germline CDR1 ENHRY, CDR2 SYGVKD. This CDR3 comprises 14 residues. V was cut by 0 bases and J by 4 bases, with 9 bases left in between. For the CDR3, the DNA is TGTGCCATCAGTGAGTCTGGCCGGAGAGAGACCCAGTACTTC. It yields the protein CAISESGRRETQYF.

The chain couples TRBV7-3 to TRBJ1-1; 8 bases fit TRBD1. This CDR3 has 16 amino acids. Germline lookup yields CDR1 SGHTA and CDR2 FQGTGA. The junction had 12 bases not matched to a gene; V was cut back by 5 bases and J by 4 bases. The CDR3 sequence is CASSPHDGQGSTEAFF. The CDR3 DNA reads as TGTGCCAGCAGCCCTCATGATGGACAGGGATCCACTGAAGCTTTCTTT. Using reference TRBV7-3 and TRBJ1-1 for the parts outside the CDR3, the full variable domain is GAGVSQTPSNKVTEKGKYVELRCDPISGHTALYWYRQSLGQGPEFLIYFQGTGAADDSGLPNDRFFAVRPEGSVSTLKIQRTERGDSAVYLCASSPHDGQGSTEAFFGQGTRLTVV.

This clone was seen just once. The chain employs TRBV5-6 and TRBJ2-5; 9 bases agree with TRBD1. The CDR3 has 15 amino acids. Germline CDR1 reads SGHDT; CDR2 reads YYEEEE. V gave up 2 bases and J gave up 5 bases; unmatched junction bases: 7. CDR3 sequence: CASSFLQGARETQYF. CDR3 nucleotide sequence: TGTGCCAGCAGCTTTCTACAGGGGGCGCGTGAGACCCAGTACTTC.

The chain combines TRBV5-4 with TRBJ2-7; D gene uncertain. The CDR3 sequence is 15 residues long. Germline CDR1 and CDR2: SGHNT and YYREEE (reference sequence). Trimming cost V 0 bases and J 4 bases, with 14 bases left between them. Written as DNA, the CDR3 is TGTGCCAGCAGCTTGGAGGGTCGACCGTTATACGAGCAGTACTTC. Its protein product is CASSLEGRPLYEQYF. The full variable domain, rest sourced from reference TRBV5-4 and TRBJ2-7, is ETGVTQSPTHLIKTRGQQVTLRCSSQSGHNTVSWYQQALGQGPQFIFQYYREEENGRGNFPPRFSGLQFPNYSSELNVNALELDDSALYLCASSLEGRPLYEQYFGPGTRLTVT.

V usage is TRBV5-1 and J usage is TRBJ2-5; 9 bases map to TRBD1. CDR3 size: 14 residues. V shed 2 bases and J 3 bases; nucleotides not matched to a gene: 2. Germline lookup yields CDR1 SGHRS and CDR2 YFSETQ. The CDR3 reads CASSFRDREETQYF. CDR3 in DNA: TGCGCCAGCAGCTTCAGGGACAGGGAAGAGACCCAGTACTTC.

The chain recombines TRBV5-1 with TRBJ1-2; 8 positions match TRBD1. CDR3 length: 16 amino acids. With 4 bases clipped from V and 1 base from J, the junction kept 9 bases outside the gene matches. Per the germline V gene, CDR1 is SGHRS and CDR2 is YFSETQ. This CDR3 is CASSQVWTGSNYGYTF. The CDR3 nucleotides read TGCGCCAGCAGCCAGGTATGGACAGGGAGTAACTATGGCTACACCTTC.

The CDR3 DNA sequence: TGTGCCAGCAGTTCAGATAAGGGGAGTACGGATACGCAGTATTTT. It translates to CASSSDKGSTDTQYF. V usage is TRBV28 and J usage is TRBJ2-3; perhaps D is TRBD1 or TRBD2 (5 bases each). This CDR3 has 15 residues. Germline lookup yields CDR1 MDHEN and CDR2 SYDVKM. Trimming cost V 4 bases and J 6 bases, with 17 bases left between them.

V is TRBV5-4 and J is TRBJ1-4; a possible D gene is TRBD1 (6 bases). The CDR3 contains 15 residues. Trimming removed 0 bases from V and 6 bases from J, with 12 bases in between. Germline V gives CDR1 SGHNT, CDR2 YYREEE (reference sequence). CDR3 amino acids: CASSLESRGDEKLFF. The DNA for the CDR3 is TGTGCCAGCAGCTTGGAATCGAGGGGGGATGAAAAACTGTTTTTT. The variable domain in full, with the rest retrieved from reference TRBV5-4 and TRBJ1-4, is ETGVTQSPTHLIKTRGQQVTLRCSSQSGHNTVSWYQQALGQGPQFIFQYYREEENGRGNFPPRFSGLQFPNYSSELNVNALELDDSALYLCASSLESRGDEKLFFGSGTQLSVL.

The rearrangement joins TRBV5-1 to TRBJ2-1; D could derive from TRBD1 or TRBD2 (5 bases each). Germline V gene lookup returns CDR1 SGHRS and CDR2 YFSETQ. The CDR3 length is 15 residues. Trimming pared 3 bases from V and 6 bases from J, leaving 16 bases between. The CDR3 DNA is TGCGCCAGCAGCTACTACTCCGGGGCAAGCAATGAGCAGTTCTTC. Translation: CASSYYSGASNEQFF.

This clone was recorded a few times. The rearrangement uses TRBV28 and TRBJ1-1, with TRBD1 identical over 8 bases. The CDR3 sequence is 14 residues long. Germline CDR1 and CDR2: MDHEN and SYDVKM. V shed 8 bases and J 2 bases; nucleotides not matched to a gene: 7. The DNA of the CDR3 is TGTGCCAGCTACATCAGGGGGCTAAACACTGAAGCTTTCTTT. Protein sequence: CASYIRGLNTEAFF.

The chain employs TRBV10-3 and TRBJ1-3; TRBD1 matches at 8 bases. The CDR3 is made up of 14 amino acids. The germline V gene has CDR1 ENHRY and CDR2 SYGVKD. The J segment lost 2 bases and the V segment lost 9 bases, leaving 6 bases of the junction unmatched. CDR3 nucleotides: TGTGCCATTAAACCAGGGGGCGCTGGAAACACCATATATTTT. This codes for CAIKPGGAGNTIYF.

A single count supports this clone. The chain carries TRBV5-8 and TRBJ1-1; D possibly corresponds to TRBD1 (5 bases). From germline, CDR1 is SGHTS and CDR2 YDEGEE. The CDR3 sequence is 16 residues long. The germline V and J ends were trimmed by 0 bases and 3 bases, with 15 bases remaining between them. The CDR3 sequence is CASSLAAGPVDTEAFF. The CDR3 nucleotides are TGTGCCAGCAGCTTGGCCGCGGGACCGGTGGACACTGAAGCTTTCTTT.

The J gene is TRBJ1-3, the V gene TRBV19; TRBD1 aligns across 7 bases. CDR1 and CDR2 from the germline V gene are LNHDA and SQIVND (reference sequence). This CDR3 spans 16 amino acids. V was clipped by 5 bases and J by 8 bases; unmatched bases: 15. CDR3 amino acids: CASSGGQNNLEDTIYF. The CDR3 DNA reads TGTGCCAGTAGTGGGGGACAGAATAATCTTGAGGACACCATATATTTT.

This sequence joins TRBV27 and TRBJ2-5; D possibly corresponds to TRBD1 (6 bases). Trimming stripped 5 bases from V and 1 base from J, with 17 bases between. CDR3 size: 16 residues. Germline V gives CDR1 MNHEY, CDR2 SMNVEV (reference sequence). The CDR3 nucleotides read TGTGCCAGCAGTCCTTACGGGACACTACTCCAAGAGACCCAGTACTTC. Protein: CASSPYGTLLQETQYF.

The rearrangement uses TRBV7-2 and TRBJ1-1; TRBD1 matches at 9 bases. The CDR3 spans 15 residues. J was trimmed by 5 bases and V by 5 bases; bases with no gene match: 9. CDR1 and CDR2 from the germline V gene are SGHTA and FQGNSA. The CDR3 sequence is CASSDGDRAQTEAFF. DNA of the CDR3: TGTGCCAGCAGCGATGGGGACAGGGCTCAGACTGAAGCTTTCTTT.

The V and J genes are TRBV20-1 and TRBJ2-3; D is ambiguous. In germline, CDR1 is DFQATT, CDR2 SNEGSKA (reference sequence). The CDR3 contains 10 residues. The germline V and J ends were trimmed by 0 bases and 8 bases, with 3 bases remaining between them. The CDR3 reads CSARDRTQYF. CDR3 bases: TGCAGTGCTAGAGATCGTACGCAGTATTTT.

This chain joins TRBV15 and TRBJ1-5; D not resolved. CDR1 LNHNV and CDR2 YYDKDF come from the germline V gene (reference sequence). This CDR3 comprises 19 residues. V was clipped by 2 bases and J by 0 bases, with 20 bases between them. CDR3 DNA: TGTGCCACCAGCAGAAACAGTACCCCGAGGGCAAATAGCAATCAGCCCCAGCATTTT. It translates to CATSRNSTPRANSNQPQHF.

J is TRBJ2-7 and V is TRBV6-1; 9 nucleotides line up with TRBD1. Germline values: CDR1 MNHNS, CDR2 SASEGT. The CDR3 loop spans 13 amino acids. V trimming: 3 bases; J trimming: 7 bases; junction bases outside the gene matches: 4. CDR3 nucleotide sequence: TGTGCCAGCAGTGATTGGACAGGGGAGGAGCAGTACTTC. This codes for CASSDWTGEEQYF.

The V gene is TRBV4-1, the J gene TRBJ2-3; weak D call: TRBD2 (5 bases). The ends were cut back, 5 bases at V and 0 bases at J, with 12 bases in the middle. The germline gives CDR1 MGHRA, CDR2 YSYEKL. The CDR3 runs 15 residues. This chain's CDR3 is CASSLARTSTDTQYF. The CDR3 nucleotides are TGCGCCAGCAGCTTAGCGAGGACGAGCACAGATACGCAGTATTTT.